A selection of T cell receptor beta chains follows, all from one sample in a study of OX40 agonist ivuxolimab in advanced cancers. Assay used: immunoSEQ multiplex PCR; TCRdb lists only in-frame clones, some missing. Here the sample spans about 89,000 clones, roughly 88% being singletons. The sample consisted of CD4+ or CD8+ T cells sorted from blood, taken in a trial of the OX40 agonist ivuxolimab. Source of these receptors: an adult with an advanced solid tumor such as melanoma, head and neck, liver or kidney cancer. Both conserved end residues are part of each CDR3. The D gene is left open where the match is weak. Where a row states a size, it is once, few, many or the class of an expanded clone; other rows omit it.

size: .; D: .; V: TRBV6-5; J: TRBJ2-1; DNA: TGTGCCAGCAGTCCCGACTGGGCCCGTGGGGAGTTCTTC; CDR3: CASSPDWARGEFF
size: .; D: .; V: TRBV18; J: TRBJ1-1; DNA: TGTGCCAGCTCACCACTTGAGGGGATGACTGAAGCTTTCTTT; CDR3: CASSPLEGMTEAFF
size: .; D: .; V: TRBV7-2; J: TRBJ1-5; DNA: TGTGCCAGCAGCTATGGCAGGGATCAGCCCCAGCATTTT; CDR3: CASSYGRDQPQHF
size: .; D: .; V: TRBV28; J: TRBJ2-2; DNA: TGTGCCAGCAGTCCCGGGACTCCGAACACCGGGGAGCTGTTTTTT; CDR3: CASSPGTPNTGELFF
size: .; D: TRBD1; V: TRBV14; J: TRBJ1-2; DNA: TGTGCCAGCAGCCAAGATGCGGGACAGGGCCCCTATGGCTACACCTTC; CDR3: CASSQDAGQGPYGYTF
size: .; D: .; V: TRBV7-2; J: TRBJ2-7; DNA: TGTGCCAGCAGCAAGGGACAGGGGGCTTCTAGCGGGAGGTACGAGCAGTACTTC; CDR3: CASSKGQGASSGRYEQYF
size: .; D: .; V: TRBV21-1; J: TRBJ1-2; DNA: TGTGCCAGCAGAGAGGACAGCCTCTATGGCTACACCTTC; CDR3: CASREDSLYGYTF
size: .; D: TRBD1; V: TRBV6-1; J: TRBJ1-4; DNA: TGTGCCAGCAGCGGGACAGGGGGAGGTGAAAAACTGTTTTTT; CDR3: CASSGTGGGEKLFF
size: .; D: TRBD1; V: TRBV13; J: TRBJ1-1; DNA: TGTGCCAGCAGCTTACCCCGACAGGGTAGGTCTGAAGCTTTCTTT; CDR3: CASSLPRQGRSEAFF
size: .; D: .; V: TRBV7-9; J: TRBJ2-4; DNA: TGTGCCAGCAGCTTGGGGGGCATTCAGTACTTC; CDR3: CASSLGGIQYF
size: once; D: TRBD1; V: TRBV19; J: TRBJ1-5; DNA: TGTGCCAGTACAAGGGCCGACAGGGGGGCGAATCAGCCCCAGCATTTT; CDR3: CASTRADRGANQPQHF
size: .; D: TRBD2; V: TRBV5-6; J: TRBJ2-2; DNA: TGTGCCAGCAGCCCACTTAGGAGCGGGGGGGCGGTACGGGAGCTGTTTTTT; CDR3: CASSPLRSGGAVRELFF
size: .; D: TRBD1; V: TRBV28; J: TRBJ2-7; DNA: TGTGCCAGCGCCTATCCCGGGACAGGGGCCTCCGAGCAGTACTTC; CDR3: CASAYPGTGASEQYF
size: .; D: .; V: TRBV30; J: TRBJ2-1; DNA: TGTGCCTGGAGTGTACGGTCCTATGGTGAGCAGTTCTTC; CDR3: CAWSVRSYGEQFF
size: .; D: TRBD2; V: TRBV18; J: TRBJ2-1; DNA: TGTGCCAGCTCCCCCCTAGCGGGGGGATACAATGAGCAGTTCTTC; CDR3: CASSPLAGGYNEQFF
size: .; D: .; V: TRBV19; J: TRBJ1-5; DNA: TGTGCCAGTAGTATGCCAGGGGATCAGCCCCAGCATTTT; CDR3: CASSMPGDQPQHF
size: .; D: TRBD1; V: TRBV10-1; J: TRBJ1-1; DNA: TGCGCCAGCAGGGGACAGATGAACACTGAAGCTTTCTTT; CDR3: CASRGQMNTEAFF